A selection of T cell receptor beta chains follows, all from one sample in a study of regulatory dendritic cells for organ transplantation. The data were produced by immunoSEQ multiplex PCR, yet TCRdb's version contains in-frame clones alone and is incomplete. The data hold roughly 30,000 clones, with under 90% observed a single time. The specimen sequenced was naive CD8+ T cells from blood. The receptors derive from a human donor in good health. The CDR3 runs from the conserved cysteine through the conserved F or W. Each record gives: D gene, clone size, V gene, J gene, CDR3 DNA, CDR3 protein. A D gene is named only where the DNA matches it firmly. The size entry is marked missing in some rows and otherwise reads once, few, many or a size class.

TRBD1	-	TRBV27	TRBJ1-1	TGTGCCAGCAGTATCAGGGGGACGAACACTGAAGCTTTCTTT	CASSIRGTNTEAFF
-	-	TRBV11-3	TRBJ1-1	TGTGCCAGCAGTTTCTACAGTGGTAACAGGGAAGCTTTCTTT	CASSFYSGNREAFF
TRBD2	few	TRBV5-6	TRBJ2-2	TGTGCCAGCAGCTTGCGGGGGGGGCAAACCGGGGAGCTGTTTTTT	CASSLRGGQTGELFF
-	once	TRBV14	TRBJ1-2	TGTGCCAGCAGCCAAGAAACGGGACTTTATGGCTACACCTTC	CASSQETGLYGYTF
TRBD1	-	TRBV5-4	TRBJ1-6	TGTGCCAGCAGCCAGGGGGCAGGTAATTCACCCCTCCACTTT	CASSQGAGNSPLHF
TRBD1	-	TRBV4-2	TRBJ2-2	TGTGCCAGCAGCCAAGATTTGACAGGGAGAGCCGGGGAGCTGTTTTTT	CASSQDLTGRAGELFF
TRBD1	-	TRBV4-3	TRBJ2-7	TGCGCCAGCAGCCAAGATTATCGGGACAGGGGGACTTACGAGCAGTACTTC	CASSQDYRDRGTYEQYF
-	-	TRBV7-6	TRBJ2-3	TGTGCCAGCAGCCCCGCACCTATCACCACAGATACGCAGTATTTT	CASSPAPITTDTQYF
TRBD2	-	TRBV5-6	TRBJ2-3	TGTGCCAGCATCCTCCGGGGGGGACTACGTTCAGATACGCAGTATTTT	CASILRGGLRSDTQYF
-	-	TRBV7-9	TRBJ2-7	TGTGCCAGCAGCTTCTACAACGTCCCTAGCTCCTACGAGCAGTACTTC	CASSFYNVPSSYEQYF
-	-	TRBV2	TRBJ2-2	TGTGCCAGCGAAGGACAGGAGGGGAACGGGGAGCTGTTTTTT	CASEGQEGNGELFF
-	-	TRBV5-1	TRBJ1-1	TGCGCCAGCAGCCCGACAGGTGGCCCCGGAGCGGCTTTCTTT	CASSPTGGPGAAFF
TRBD2	-	TRBV7-9	TRBJ2-5	TGTGCCAGCAGCCGACTAGCGGGGGGTTTGGAGACCCAGTACTTC	CASSRLAGGLETQYF
-	-	TRBV21-1	TRBJ1-5	TGTGCCAGCAGCAAAGGGGGACAGGGTATAGCCAATCAGCCCCAGCATTTT	CASSKGGQGIANQPQHF
TRBD1	-	TRBV4-3	TRBJ1-5	TGCGCCAGCAGCCAGACTTGGGACAGAGGGCAGCCCCAGCATTTT	CASSQTWDRGQPQHF
TRBD1	once	TRBV7-2	TRBJ1-2	TGTGCCAGCAGCCCGGACAGGGGGCGGGATGGCTACACCTTC	CASSPDRGRDGYTF
-	few	TRBV27	TRBJ1-2	TGTGCCAGCGGCTCCGGGACACAGCGTTATGGCTACACCTTC	CASGSGTQRYGYTF
-	-	TRBV4-3	TRBJ1-4	TGCGCCAGCAGCCAAGATTTTAACAGCCACCTTAATGAAAAACTGTTTTTT	CASSQDFNSHLNEKLFF
TRBD2	-	TRBV2	TRBJ2-1	TGTGCCAGCAGTCGGACTAGCGGGGGGGGGAATGAGCAGTTCTTC	CASSRTSGGGNEQFF
-	-	TRBV5-6	TRBJ2-1	TGTGCCAGCAGCTCCGAGTTTAGCGGCTCGAGCTCCTACAATGAGCAGTTCTTC	CASSSEFSGSSSYNEQFF
-	-	TRBV6-6	TRBJ1-5	TGTGCCACCTCCCTGGGGGGGAGCAATCAGCCCCAGCATTTT	CATSLGGSNQPQHF
-	-	TRBV18	TRBJ1-5	TGTGCCAGCTCCCCGGGGGGGGCCCAGCCCCAGCATTTT	CASSPGGAQPQHF
TRBD1	-	TRBV10-3	TRBJ1-1	TGTGCCATCAGTGCCGGACAGGGGGCAGGGAACACTGAAGCTTTCTTT	CAISAGQGAGNTEAFF
-	-	TRBV4-3	TRBJ1-5	TGCGCCAGCAGCCAAGATCCGAATCAGCCCCAGCATTTT	CASSQDPNQPQHF
TRBD2	-	TRBV4-2	TRBJ2-1	TGTGCCAGCAGCCTGACTAGCGGGGGTTACAATGAGCAGTTCTTC	CASSLTSGGYNEQFF